This T cell receptor (beta chain) was sequenced during a study of early T cells in non-severe SARS-CoV-2 infection (dated by TCRdb to the early 2020s). For the study in its entirety: Bulk RNA from unsorted whole blood was used for TCR sequencing, so alpha and beta chains could not be paired. Results the study describes overall, beyond this receptor: VDJdb matching was skewed toward anti-spike CD8 responses and likely underestimated virus-specific expansions by missing private and CD4 specificities.

Of note for this clonotype: This receptor's antigen is unknown. No quality values exist for individual bases; no much larger clone is one base distant.

Library construction relied on 5' RACE. These reads were obtained on a NextSeq 500. In the TCR library protocol, unique molecular identifiers were attached to individual cDNA molecules to correct for PCR bias and sequencing error. Sequencing covered both TCR alpha and beta chains, and within each sample the abundances of alpha and beta sequences were tightly co-correlated. The paper's processing steps were these. Decombinator V4 was used to perform V gene, J gene and CDR3 annotation of TCR sequences. Expanded TCRs were defined as changing significantly between any two time points under a Poisson model with p below 0.0001. TCR abundances were normalised to the total number of TCRs sequenced in each sample and reported as counts per million. MAIT TCRs were defined by TRAV1-2 paired with TRAJ12, TRAJ20 or TRAJ33, and iNKT TCRs by TRAV10 paired with TRAJ18. VDJdb, accessed on 1 November 2021, was searched for TCRs annotated for CMV, EBV and SARS-CoV-2, and TCRs annotated for more than one antigen were excluded. TCRdb cleaned the public reads at Q25 with fastp, built clones with MiXCR and kept in-frame beta chains. Each record represents a unique CDR3 protein, reported with the most common genes and DNA among its rows. TCRdb, not the authors, supplied the V and J calls. The sample table contains tens of thousands of distinct CDR3 sequences; only one count was recorded for over 12% of them. Clones ranked in the top ten supply under 4% of the sample.

V drops 5 bases and J drops 2 bases, leaving 15 bases in between. The CDR3, cysteine through phenylalanine, is 16 amino acids long. Solely the CDR3 DNA is kept, with 48 bases framed from the first base. As encoded in the germline V gene (reference sequence), CDR1 is LNHDA while CDR2 is SQIVND. Set within a cohort of healthcare workers in London, UK, this nested case-control study involved weekly PCR testing of nasopharyngeal swabs along with blood sampling. Healthcare workers were recruited between 23 and 31 March 2020, during the week of the UK lockdown, and were followed weekly for up to about 16 weeks.

The sample was whole blood. The sequence joins TRBV19 to TRBJ2-2; the D call could be TRBD1 or TRBD2, with each sharing 5 bases. The source is an adult who was a healthcare worker with PCR-confirmed SARS-CoV-2 infection or an uninfected control (not recorded which). The nucleotide sequence is TGTGCCAGTAGTCTCCAGGCGAGGGGCAACACCGGGGAGCTGTTTTTT. This codes for CASSLQARGNTGELFF.